One and the same sample provided the 28 T cell receptor beta chains below, sequenced in a study of CD8+ T cells in alopecia areata. RNA extraction and reverse transcription yielded cDNA as sequencing template. TCRdb's table, derived via immunoSEQ multiplex PCR, lists solely in-frame clones and lacks some. The data contain 45,000 to 70,000 clones, 90% to 97% of them singletons. The sample consisted of CD8+ T cells sorted from blood, taken at week 0. The receptors originated from a human donor with alopecia areata.

The genes are TRBV7-2 and TRBJ1-2; 9 bases line up with TRBD1. V lost 5 bases to trimming and J lost 6 bases; unmatched junction nucleotides: 16. CDR1 is SGHTA, CDR2 FQGNSA, per germline. The CDR3 runs to 17 residues. CDR3 DNA sequence: TGTGCCAGCAGCCAGACCTACCCGGGACAGGGAGGACATGGCTACACCTTC. Protein sequence: CASSQTYPGQGGHGYTF. The full variable domain, completed using reference TRBV7-2 and TRBJ1-2, is GAGVSQSPSNKVTEKGKDVELRCDPISGHTALYWYRQSLGQGLEFLIYFQGNSAPDKSGLPSDRFSAERTGGSVSTLTIQRTQQEDSAVYLCASSQTYPGQGGHGYTFGSGTRLTVV.

The chain links TRBV7-9 to TRBJ2-1; TRBD2 matches 12 bases. With V trimmed by 1 base and J by 6 bases, 4 bases remained unmatched. The CDR3 runs 16 residues. CDR1 and CDR2 (germline): SEHNR, FQNEAQ (reference sequence). As DNA, the CDR3 is TGTGCCAGCAGCTTAGTCGGGACTAGCGGGCTCAATGAGCAGTTCTTC. It specifies CASSLVGTSGLNEQFF.

The gene calls are TRBV4-3 and TRBJ2-3, with TRBD2 identical over 11 bases. Germline lookup yields CDR1 LGHNA and CDR2 YSLEER. V lost 3 bases and J lost 2; bases outside the gene matches: 4. The CDR3 has 16 residues. CDR3 coding DNA: TGCGCCAGCAGCCATGTGACTAGCGGGGCCACAGATACGCAGTATTTT. Translation: CASSHVTSGATDTQYF.

The chain couples TRBV27 to TRBJ1-1; 10 bases are a match to TRBD1. Germline V gene lookup returns CDR1 MNHEY and CDR2 SMNVEV (reference sequence). V lost 5 bases, J lost 5 bases, and 8 bases stayed unmatched. The CDR3 consists of 15 residues. The CDR3 DNA is TGTGCCAGCAGTCTCACTTGGACAGGGGGTACTGAAGCTTTCTTT. Translating it yields CASSLTWTGGTEAFF.

This clone was found once. This chain uses TRBV7-2 with TRBJ2-7; 7 nucleotides agree with TRBD2. The junction had 9 bases not matched to a gene; V was cut back by 7 bases and J by 3 bases. CDR1 is SGHTA, CDR2 FQGNSA, per germline. The length of the CDR3 is 14 residues. The CDR3 loop reads CASTTAPGGYEQYF. The DNA for the CDR3 is TGTGCCAGCACCACGGCACCGGGGGGCTACGAGCAGTACTTC. Based on the CDR3 plus reference TRBV7-2 and TRBJ2-7, the full variable domain is GAGVSQSPSNKVTEKGKDVELRCDPISGHTALYWYRQSLGQGLEFLIYFQGNSAPDKSGLPSDRFSAERTGGSVSTLTIQRTQQEDSAVYLCASTTAPGGYEQYFGPGTRLTVT.

The chain carries TRBV27 and TRBJ1-6; possibly TRBD1 for D (5 bases). V was pared by 5 bases and J by 6 bases, with 11 bases between. Germline CDR1 and CDR2: MNHEY and SMNVEV (reference sequence). The CDR3 loop spans 14 amino acids. CDR3 sequence: CASSMGGGNSPLHF. CDR3 nucleotides: TGTGCCAGCAGTATGGGGGGGGGTAATTCACCCCTCCACTTT.

This clone was observed a handful of times. The chain joins TRBV27 to TRBJ2-3; no reliable D call. The CDR3 length is 16 residues. Germline CDR1 is MNHEY and CDR2 is SMNVEV (reference sequence). Trimming left V 5 bases short and J 0 bases short, with 15 bases between. CDR3 coding DNA: TGTGCCAGCAGTCCATCGTTCCGGGCTAGCACAGATACGCAGTATTTT. This translates into CASSPSFRASTDTQYF.

The chain combines TRBV27 with TRBJ2-7, with 9 bases aligning to TRBD1. CDR3 length equals 13 residues. Trimming cost V 6 bases and J 4 bases; bases outside gene matches: 4. The germline V gene encodes CDR1 MNHEY and CDR2 SMNVEV (reference sequence). CDR3 sequence: CASRTGTGYEQYF. The CDR3, as DNA: TGTGCCAGCAGAACCGGGACAGGGTACGAGCAGTACTTC.

The chain has TRBV4-1 and TRBJ1-5; 8 positions agree with TRBD1. V was pared by 6 bases and J by 12 bases, with 7 bases of the junction left unmatched. This CDR3 is built from 12 residues. Germline assignment: CDR1 MGHRA and CDR2 YSYEKL. The CDR3 sequence: CASSPGQGLQHF. Written as DNA, the CDR3 is TGCGCCAGCAGTCCCGGACAGGGCCTCCAGCATTTT.

The V call is TRBV7-9, the J call TRBJ2-1, with 9 nucleotides matching TRBD2. The germline V gene encodes CDR1 SEHNR and CDR2 FQNEAQ (reference sequence). This CDR3 region has 16 residues. The V segment lost 0 bases and the J segment 9 bases; nucleotides outside the gene matches: 9. This CDR3 is CASSLAAGGLIGEQFF. The CDR3, as DNA: TGTGCCAGCAGCTTAGCTGCGGGGGGGCTAATTGGTGAGCAGTTCTTC.

The rearrangement links TRBV18 to TRBJ2-5, with 7 bases that match TRBD2. V shed 3 bases, J shed 5 bases, and the junction held 9 bases outside the gene matches. Germline CDR1 is KGHSH and CDR2 is LQKENI. The CDR3 totals 15 residues. The CDR3 sequence: CASSPGTTAGETQYF. The CDR3 DNA reads TGTGCCAGCTCACCCGGGACTACCGCCGGGGAGACCCAGTACTTC.

The chain links TRBV5-1 to TRBJ1-1; D perhaps matches TRBD1 (6 bases). V lost 1 base to trimming and J lost 2 bases, with 12 bases between them. CDR3 length: 15 amino acids. Germline lookup yields CDR1 SGHRS and CDR2 YFSETQ. CDR3 bases: TGCGCCAGCAGCTTGATGTCAGGGGTTAACACTGAAGCTTTCTTT. Encoded protein: CASSLMSGVNTEAFF. Complete variable domain (other parts from reference TRBV5-1 and TRBJ1-1): KAGVTQTPRYLIKTRGQQVTLSCSPISGHRSVSWYQQTPGQGLQFLFEYFSETQRNKGNFPGRFSGRQFSNSRSEMNVSTLELGDSALYLCASSLMSGVNTEAFFGQGTRLTVV.

DNA for the CDR3: TGTGCCAGCAGTGAATTAAGTTCGGGTGAGCAGTTCTTC. Its translation: CASSELSSGEQFF. The chain joins TRBV25-1 to TRBJ2-1; D gene uncertain. Trimming shortened V by 1 base and J by 9 bases, and 10 bases separated the two germline ends. This CDR3 has 13 residues. Germline lookup yields CDR1 MGHDK and CDR2 SYGVNS.

The chain couples TRBV4-1 to TRBJ1-1, with TRBD1 as a possible D gene (5 bases). Looked up from germline, CDR1 is MGHRA and CDR2 is YSYEKL. The V gene lost 1 base and the J gene lost 4 bases, with 13 bases spanning the gap. The CDR3 has 15 amino acids. This CDR3 is CASSQGESRGTEAFF. CDR3 nucleotides: TGCGCCAGCAGCCAAGGAGAATCAAGGGGCACTGAAGCTTTCTTT.

The rearrangement joins TRBV15 to TRBJ2-5; D may be TRBD1 (6 bases). The V gene's germline CDR1 is LNHNV and CDR2 YYDKDF (reference sequence). The V gene lost 5 bases and the J gene lost 1 base, with 11 bases spanning the gap. The CDR3 contains 14 residues. CDR3: CATSPDSPQETQYF. The CDR3 bases are TGTGCCACCAGCCCGGACAGCCCCCAAGAGACCCAGTACTTC.

In DNA, the CDR3 is TGTGCCAGCAGCGTAGTAACGGGGGGCACTGAAGCTTTCTTT. The encoded protein is CASSVVTGGTEAFF. The chain links TRBV9 to TRBJ1-1; D perhaps matches TRBD1 (5 bases). Germline CDR1 and CDR2: SGDLS and YYNGEE. CDR3 length equals 14 residues. Trimming pared 0 bases from V and 4 bases from J, leaving 10 bases between.

The CDR3 bases are TGCGCCAGCAGCCCCGGGACAGGGGAAGACGAGCAGTACTTC. It translates to CASSPGTGEDEQYF. The chain carries TRBV5-1 and TRBJ2-7; TRBD1 aligns across 10 bases. Trimming at V came to 4 bases and at J to 5 bases, leaving 6 bases not matched to a gene. The CDR3 is made up of 14 amino acids. Germline V CDR1 and CDR2: SGHRS, YFSETQ.

The CDR3 sequence: CASSSWGRGTQYF. The CDR3 DNA reads as TGTGCCAGCAGCTCGTGGGGCCGGGGGACCCAGTACTTC. J is TRBJ2-5 and V is TRBV5-4; either TRBD1 or TRBD2 may fit D (5 bases each). The germline V gene encodes CDR1 SGHNT and CDR2 YYREEE (reference sequence). Trimming stripped 3 bases from V and 7 bases from J, with 13 bases between. CDR3 length: 13 residues.

The chain employs TRBV29-1 and TRBJ2-6; D may match TRBD1 or TRBD2 (5 bases each). Germline CDR1 SQVTM, CDR2 ANQGSEA. The CDR3 has 13 residues. V was pared by 0 bases and J by 11 bases, with 11 bases between. CDR3 nucleotide sequence: TGCAGCGTTGAAGAGGGGGAAGCGGACGTCCTGACTTTC. The encoded protein is CSVEEGEADVLTF.

The V gene is TRBV29-1, the J gene TRBJ2-5; 8 bases are shared with TRBD2. The V and J ends lost 3 bases and 4 bases, in that order; junction bases with no gene match: 10. Germline V gene lookup returns CDR1 SQVTM and CDR2 ANQGSEA. CDR3 length: 15 residues. The CDR3 reads CSVDSLGTRRETQYF. The CDR3 DNA follows: TGCAGCGTTGATTCCTTGGGGACTAGAAGAGAGACCCAGTACTTC.

The V gene is TRBV19, the J gene TRBJ2-7, with TRBD1 identical over 9 bases. Trimming cost V 5 bases and J 1 base; bases outside gene matches: 6. CDR3 length: 15 amino acids. CDR1 and CDR2 (germline): LNHDA, SQIVND (reference sequence). This CDR3 reads CASSARDRASYEQYF. CDR3 sequence (DNA): TGTGCCAGTAGTGCCCGGGACAGGGCTTCCTACGAGCAGTACTTC.

The chain uses TRBV9 and TRBJ2-2; 7 bases line up with TRBD2. The CDR3 length is 14 residues. V lost 3 bases to trimming and J lost 7 bases; unmatched junction nucleotides: 6. CDR1 and CDR2 from the germline V gene are SGDLS and YYNGEE. CDR3 in DNA: TGTGCCAGCAGCGAACGACTAGCCGGCGGGGAGCTGTTTTTT. Residues: CASSERLAGGELFF.

This clone has only one observation. V gene TRBV5-6 combines with J gene TRBJ2-7; 13 positions agree with TRBD2. The CDR3 totals 15 residues. With V trimmed by 1 base and J by 4 bases, 2 bases remained unmatched. Germline lookup yields CDR1 SGHDT and CDR2 YYEEEE. CDR3: CASSLKGLAGYEQYF. The CDR3 DNA reads TGTGCCAGCAGCTTGAAGGGACTAGCGGGATACGAGCAGTACTTC.

The chain joins TRBV6-1 to TRBJ2-3, with 7 bases aligning to TRBD1. V trimming: 3 bases; J trimming: 0 bases; junction bases outside the gene matches: 9. This CDR3 has 17 amino acids. The germline gives CDR1 MNHNS, CDR2 SASEGT. As DNA, the CDR3 is TGTGCCAGCAGTGACGGGACAGCCATTCCTAGCACAGATACGCAGTATTTT. This translates into CASSDGTAIPSTDTQYF.

The genes are TRBV29-1 and TRBJ1-2, with TRBD1 matching 9 bases. Germline CDR1 reads SQVTM; CDR2 reads ANQGSEA. With V trimmed by 4 bases and J by 5 bases, 5 bases remained unmatched. The CDR3 consists of 13 residues. CDR3 loop: CSVVGTGKYGYTF. The CDR3 DNA reads TGCAGCGTTGTGGGGACAGGGAAATATGGCTACACCTTC.

In its sample, this clone ranks as medium-sized (0.01 to 0.1%). The chain links TRBV7-6 to TRBJ2-3; D is uncertain. Trimming took 2 bases from V and 0 from J, leaving 9 bases between them. Germline CDR1 reads SGHVS; CDR2 reads FNYEAQ. This CDR3 spans 15 amino acids. The CDR3 spells CASSLSGTSTDTQYF. The CDR3 DNA sequence: TGTGCCAGCAGCTTAAGTGGCACTAGCACAGATACGCAGTATTTT.

The rearrangement uses TRBV25-1 and TRBJ1-2; a weak D match, TRBD1 (5 bases). The V end lost 0 bases, the J end lost 5 bases, and 13 bases lay between the germline ends. The CDR3 covers 15 residues. Germline CDR1 and CDR2: MGHDK and SYGVNS. CDR3 sequence: CASSEYSGGAYGYTF. Here the CDR3 DNA reads TGTGCCAGCAGTGAATACAGCGGCGGGGCTTATGGCTACACCTTC.

The V gene is TRBV30, the J gene TRBJ2-7; D is unresolved. CDR3 length: 11 residues. Germline-derived CDR1 and CDR2 are GTSNPN and SVGIG (reference sequence). The V gene lost 5 bases and the J gene lost 1 base, with 6 bases spanning the gap. The CDR3 bases are TGTGCCTGGCAGTGGTCCTACGAGCAGTACTTC. This encodes CAWQWSYEQYF.